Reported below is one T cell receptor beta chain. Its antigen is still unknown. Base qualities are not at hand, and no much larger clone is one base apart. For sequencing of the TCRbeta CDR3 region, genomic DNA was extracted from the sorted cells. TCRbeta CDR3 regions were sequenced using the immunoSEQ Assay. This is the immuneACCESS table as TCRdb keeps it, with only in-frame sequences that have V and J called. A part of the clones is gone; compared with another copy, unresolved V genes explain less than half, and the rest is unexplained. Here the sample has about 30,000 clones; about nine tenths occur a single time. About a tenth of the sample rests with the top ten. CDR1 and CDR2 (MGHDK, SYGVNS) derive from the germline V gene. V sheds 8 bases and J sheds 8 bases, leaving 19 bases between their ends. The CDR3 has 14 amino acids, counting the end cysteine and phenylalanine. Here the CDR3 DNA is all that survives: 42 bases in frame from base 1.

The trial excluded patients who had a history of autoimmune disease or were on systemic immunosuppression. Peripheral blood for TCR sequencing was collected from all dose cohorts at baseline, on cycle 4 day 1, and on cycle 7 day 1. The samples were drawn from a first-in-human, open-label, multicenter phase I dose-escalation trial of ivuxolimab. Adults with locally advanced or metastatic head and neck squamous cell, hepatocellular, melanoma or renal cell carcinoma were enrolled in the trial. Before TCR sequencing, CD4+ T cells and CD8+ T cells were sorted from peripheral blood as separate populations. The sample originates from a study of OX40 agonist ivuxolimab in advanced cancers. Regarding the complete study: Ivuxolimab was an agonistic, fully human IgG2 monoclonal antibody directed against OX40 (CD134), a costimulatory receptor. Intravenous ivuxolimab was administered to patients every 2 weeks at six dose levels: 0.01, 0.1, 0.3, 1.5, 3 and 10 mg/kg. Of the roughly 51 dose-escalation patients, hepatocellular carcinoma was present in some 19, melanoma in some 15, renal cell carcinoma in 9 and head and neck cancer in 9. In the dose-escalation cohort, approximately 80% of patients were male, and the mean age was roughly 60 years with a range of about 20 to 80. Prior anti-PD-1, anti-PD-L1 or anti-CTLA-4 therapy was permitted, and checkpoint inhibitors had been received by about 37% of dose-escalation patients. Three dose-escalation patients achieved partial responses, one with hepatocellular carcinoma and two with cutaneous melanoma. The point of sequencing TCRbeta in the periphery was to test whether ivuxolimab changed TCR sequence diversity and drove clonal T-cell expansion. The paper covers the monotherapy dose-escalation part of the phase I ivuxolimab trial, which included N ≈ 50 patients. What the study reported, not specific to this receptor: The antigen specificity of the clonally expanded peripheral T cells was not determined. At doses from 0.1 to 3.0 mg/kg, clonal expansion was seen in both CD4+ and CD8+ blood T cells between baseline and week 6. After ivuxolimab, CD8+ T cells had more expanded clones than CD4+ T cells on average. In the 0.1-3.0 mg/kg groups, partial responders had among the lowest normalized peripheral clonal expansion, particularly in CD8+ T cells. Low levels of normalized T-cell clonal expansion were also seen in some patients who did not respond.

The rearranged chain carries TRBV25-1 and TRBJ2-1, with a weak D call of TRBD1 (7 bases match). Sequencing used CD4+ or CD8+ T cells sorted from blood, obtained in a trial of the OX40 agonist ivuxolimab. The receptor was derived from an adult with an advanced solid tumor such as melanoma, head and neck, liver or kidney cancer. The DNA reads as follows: TGTGCCAGCTACCCAGGGGGGTATGGCGATGAGCAGTTCTTC. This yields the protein CASYPGGYGDEQFF.